This T cell receptor (beta chain) was identified in a study of brain T cells in children with intractable seizures. Only cases whose brain tissue showed the highest T cell transcript signatures were sequenced. Patients received at least one anti-epileptic drug before surgery. Libraries were prepared by immunoSEQ multiplex PCR; TCRdb keeps only in-frame clonotypes and omits some of them. Seen here are about 64,000 clones, about 96% observed once, and the top ten hold 0.38%. General observations from the study: Patients' HCMV serostatus was unknown; virus specificity rests on CDR3 similarity alone. Pre-surgery blood may have been undersampled, hiding some clones.

Note on this clone: Its antigen remains unknown.

The sequences come from peripheral blood, collected at surgery. This TCR derives from a boy under two years old with focal cortical dysplasia and intractable seizures.

The CDR3 region is CASRGYWGREPEAFF. CDR3 nucleotide sequence: TGTGCCAGCCGAGGTTATTGGGGGCGTGAGCCGGAAGCTTTCTTT. The rearrangement links TRBV28 to TRBJ1-1; tentatively, D is TRBD1 (6 bases). This CDR3 is 15 amino acids long. CDR1 is MDHEN and CDR2 is SYDVKM in the germline V gene. V was clipped by 8 bases and J by 8 bases, with 24 bases between them. The full variable domain, its missing parts supplied by reference TRBV28 and TRBJ1-1, is DVKVTQSSRYLVKRTGEKVFLECVQDMDHENMFWYRQDPGLGLRLIYFSYDVKMKEKGDIPEGYSVSREKKERFSLILESASTNQTSMYLCASRGYWGREPEAFFGQGTRLTVV.